The rows below give T cell receptor beta chains drawn from one sample of a study of a mutant IDH1 vaccine in newly diagnosed glioma. These TCRs' antigens remain unknown. Here immunoSEQ multiplex PCR was the method, and the copy in TCRdb shows in-frame clones only, minus some. The data contain about 94,000 clones, under 90% of them singletons. This specimen was PBMCs, taken from a glioma patient whose treatment included an IDH1 peptide vaccine. Source of these receptors: a woman aged 50 to 65 with glioma. CDR3s include the opening cysteine and the closing phenylalanine or tryptophan. A D gene is named only where the DNA matches it firmly. Part of the rows lack a size; the others show once, few, many or a class for expanded clones.

j_call: TRBJ2-1; d_call: NA; clone_size: NA; v_call: TRBV7-9; cdr3_aa: CASSPPGRLYNEQFF; cdr3_nt: TGTGCCAGCAGCCCCCCGGGACGGCTTTACAATGAGCAGTTCTTC
j_call: TRBJ1-5; d_call: NA; clone_size: NA; v_call: TRBV18; cdr3_aa: CASSPGGTRGNQPQHF; cdr3_nt: TGTGCCAGCTCACCAGGGGGCACTCGGGGCAATCAGCCCCAGCATTTT
j_call: TRBJ2-4; d_call: NA; clone_size: NA; v_call: TRBV5-4; cdr3_aa: CASSLDGSSKNIQYF; cdr3_nt: TGTGCCAGCAGCTTGGATGGGAGTTCAAAAAACATTCAGTACTTC
j_call: TRBJ1-5; d_call: NA; clone_size: NA; v_call: TRBV28; cdr3_aa: CASVSGNQPQHF; cdr3_nt: TGTGCCAGCGTATCTGGCAATCAGCCCCAGCATTTT
j_call: TRBJ2-7; d_call: NA; clone_size: NA; v_call: TRBV20-1; cdr3_aa: CSAGSKEQYF; cdr3_nt: TGCAGTGCGGGCTCGAAGGAGCAGTACTTC
j_call: TRBJ2-3; d_call: NA; clone_size: NA; v_call: TRBV6-6; cdr3_aa: CASRTGDTQYF; cdr3_nt: TGTGCCAGTCGGACCGGAGATACGCAGTATTTT
j_call: TRBJ2-5; d_call: NA; clone_size: once; v_call: TRBV7-9; cdr3_aa: CASSPSRVGQETQYF; cdr3_nt: TGTGCCAGCAGCCCAAGTCGGGTGGGACAAGAGACCCAGTACTTC
j_call: TRBJ1-4; d_call: NA; clone_size: NA; v_call: TRBV6-5; cdr3_aa: CASSYFATNGKLFF; cdr3_nt: TGTGCCAGCAGTTACTTCGCAACTAATGGAAAACTGTTTTTT
j_call: TRBJ1-4; d_call: TRBD1; clone_size: NA; v_call: TRBV30; cdr3_aa: CAWSPLRTGVEKLFF; cdr3_nt: TGTGCCTGGAGCCCACTCAGGACAGGGGTCGAAAAACTGTTTTTT
j_call: TRBJ2-7; d_call: NA; clone_size: NA; v_call: TRBV2; cdr3_aa: CASSVSQGSYEQYF; cdr3_nt: TGTGCCAGCAGTGTGAGCCAGGGCTCCTACGAGCAGTACTTC
j_call: TRBJ2-1; d_call: TRBD2; clone_size: NA; v_call: TRBV28; cdr3_aa: CASSLVSGSPNEQFF; cdr3_nt: TGTGCCAGCAGTTTAGTTAGCGGGAGTCCTAATGAGCAGTTCTTC
j_call: TRBJ2-4; d_call: TRBD1; clone_size: once; v_call: TRBV5-8; cdr3_aa: CASSLMTGVNIQYF; cdr3_nt: TGTGCCAGCAGCTTGATGACAGGGGTAAACATTCAGTACTTC
j_call: TRBJ2-2; d_call: NA; clone_size: NA; v_call: TRBV10-1; cdr3_aa: CASSGYLTGELFF; cdr3_nt: TGCGCCAGCAGTGGCTATCTCACCGGGGAGCTGTTTTTT
j_call: TRBJ1-2; d_call: NA; clone_size: NA; v_call: TRBV30; cdr3_aa: CAWSEYRAPTGF; cdr3_nt: TGTGCCTGGAGCGAATACAGGGCGCCCACGGGATTC
j_call: TRBJ1-1; d_call: NA; clone_size: few; v_call: TRBV7-9; cdr3_aa: CASSLGRERGKNTEAFF; cdr3_nt: TGTGCCAGCAGCTTAGGGAGGGAGCGCGGGAAGAACACTGAAGCTTTCTTT
j_call: TRBJ2-2; d_call: NA; clone_size: NA; v_call: TRBV9; cdr3_aa: CASSGFPGELFF; cdr3_nt: TGTGCCAGCAGCGGTTTCCCCGGGGAGCTGTTTTTT
j_call: TRBJ2-1; d_call: NA; clone_size: NA; v_call: TRBV28; cdr3_aa: CASSFLTRSSYNEQFF; cdr3_nt: TGTGCCAGCAGTTTCCTAACTCGAAGCTCCTACAATGAGCAGTTCTTC
j_call: TRBJ2-7; d_call: NA; clone_size: NA; v_call: TRBV14; cdr3_aa: CASSQGLGGTYEQYF; cdr3_nt: TGTGCCAGCAGCCAAGGACTAGGAGGTACCTACGAGCAGTACTTC
j_call: TRBJ2-1; d_call: TRBD2; clone_size: NA; v_call: TRBV5-1; cdr3_aa: CASSVDGTSGAYNEQFF; cdr3_nt: TGCGCCAGCAGCGTGGATGGGACTAGCGGGGCTTACAATGAGCAGTTCTTC
j_call: TRBJ2-7; d_call: TRBD2; clone_size: NA; v_call: TRBV27; cdr3_aa: CASSPTLAGGPYEQYF; cdr3_nt: TGTGCCAGCAGTCCAACCCTAGCGGGAGGGCCGTACGAGCAGTACTTC
j_call: TRBJ2-7; d_call: NA; clone_size: NA; v_call: TRBV6-5; cdr3_aa: CASRRIIGSSYEQYF; cdr3_nt: TGTGCCAGCAGACGTATTATAGGGTCGTCCTACGAGCAGTACTTC
j_call: TRBJ2-7; d_call: NA; clone_size: NA; v_call: TRBV27; cdr3_aa: CASSLGGKGGRGEQYF; cdr3_nt: TGTGCCAGCAGTTTAGGGGGCAAAGGCGGGAGAGGCGAGCAGTACTTC
j_call: TRBJ2-5; d_call: TRBD2; clone_size: once; v_call: TRBV10-2; cdr3_aa: CASSLAGVEETQYF; cdr3_nt: TGCGCCAGCAGCCTAGCGGGAGTCGAGGAGACCCAGTACTTC
j_call: TRBJ2-7; d_call: NA; clone_size: NA; v_call: TRBV7-9; cdr3_aa: CASSSPRSATYEQYF; cdr3_nt: TGTGCCAGCAGCTCGCCTCGAAGCGCCACCTACGAGCAGTACTTC
j_call: TRBJ2-7; d_call: NA; clone_size: NA; v_call: TRBV28; cdr3_aa: CASSLVGNSYEQYF; cdr3_nt: TGTGCCAGCAGTTTGGTGGGCAATTCCTACGAGCAGTACTTC
j_call: TRBJ1-1; d_call: NA; clone_size: NA; v_call: TRBV28; cdr3_aa: CATYGRLNTEAFF; cdr3_nt: TGTGCCACCTACGGACGTCTGAACACTGAAGCTTTCTTT
j_call: TRBJ2-3; d_call: NA; clone_size: NA; v_call: TRBV4-1; cdr3_aa: CASSQVGSTDTQYF; cdr3_nt: TGCGCCAGCAGCCAAGTAGGTAGCACAGATACGCAGTATTTT
j_call: TRBJ1-2; d_call: NA; clone_size: NA; v_call: TRBV18; cdr3_aa: CASSPTGQIYGYTF; cdr3_nt: TGTGCCAGCTCACCGACCGGACAAATTTATGGCTACACCTTC
j_call: TRBJ1-1; d_call: NA; clone_size: once; v_call: TRBV7-9; cdr3_aa: CASSLDNRGTEAFF; cdr3_nt: TGTGCCAGCAGCTTAGATAATAGGGGAACTGAAGCTTTCTTT
j_call: TRBJ1-5; d_call: TRBD1; clone_size: NA; v_call: TRBV6-5; cdr3_aa: CASSQGQGLNQPQHF; cdr3_nt: TGTGCCAGCAGCCAGGGACAGGGACTAAATCAGCCCCAGCATTTT
j_call: TRBJ1-6; d_call: NA; clone_size: NA; v_call: TRBV28; cdr3_aa: CASRTGQIYNSPLHF; cdr3_nt: TGTGCCAGCAGGACGGGACAAATCTATAATTCACCCCTCCACTTT
j_call: TRBJ1-3; d_call: NA; clone_size: NA; v_call: TRBV5-1; cdr3_aa: CASSLGGTSSGNTIYF; cdr3_nt: TGCGCCAGCAGCTTAGGAGGCACCAGCTCTGGAAACACCATATATTTT